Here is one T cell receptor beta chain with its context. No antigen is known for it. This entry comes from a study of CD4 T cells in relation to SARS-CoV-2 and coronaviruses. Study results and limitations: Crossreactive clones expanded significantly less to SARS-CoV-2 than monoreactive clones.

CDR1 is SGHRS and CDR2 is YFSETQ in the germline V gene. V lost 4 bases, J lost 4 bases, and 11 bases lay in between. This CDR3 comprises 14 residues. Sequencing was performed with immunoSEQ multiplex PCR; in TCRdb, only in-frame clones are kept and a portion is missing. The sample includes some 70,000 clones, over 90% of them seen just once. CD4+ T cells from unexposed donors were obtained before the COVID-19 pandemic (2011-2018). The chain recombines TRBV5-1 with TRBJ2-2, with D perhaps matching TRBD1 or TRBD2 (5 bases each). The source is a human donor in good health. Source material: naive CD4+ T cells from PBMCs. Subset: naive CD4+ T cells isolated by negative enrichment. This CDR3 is CASSITRGTGELFF. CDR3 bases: TGCGCCAGCAGCATAACTAGGGGCACCGGGGAGCTGTTTTTT.